This TCR beta chain appears in the sequencing data of a study of blood T cells in healthy people across ages. Turning to the study itself: Template-switching capture recovered about one barcoded beta molecule per two T cells.

Notes on this clonotype: Its antigen is as yet unknown.

V was clipped by 4 bases and J by 2 bases; unmatched bases: 4. CDR3 length equals 17 residues. Germline CDR1 reads MNHNS; CDR2 reads SASEGT. The authors ran a second PCR of 7 to 11 cycles using a sample-barcoded 5' primer and a J-beta primer mix. CDR3-containing paired-end reads numbered at least 2.5 million in each sample. One entry per CDR3 protein results from TCRdb running MiXCR on the 5' RACE reads. Among about 1.8 million distinct CDR3 sequences listed, 40% to 55% were seen once. Study-level findings and limits: Fewer expanded clones and more diversity marked long-lived versus aged donors. The fall in TCR beta diversity per million T cells was roughly linear with age.

The V and J genes are TRBV6-1 and TRBJ2-1; 14 bases match TRBD2. Material: blood. This sequence originates from a woman in her forties in good health. The DNA of the CDR3 is TGTGCCAGCAGTGCGACTAGCGGGGGGGCGGCCTACAATGAGCAGTTCTTC. Protein sequence: CASSATSGGAAYNEQFF.